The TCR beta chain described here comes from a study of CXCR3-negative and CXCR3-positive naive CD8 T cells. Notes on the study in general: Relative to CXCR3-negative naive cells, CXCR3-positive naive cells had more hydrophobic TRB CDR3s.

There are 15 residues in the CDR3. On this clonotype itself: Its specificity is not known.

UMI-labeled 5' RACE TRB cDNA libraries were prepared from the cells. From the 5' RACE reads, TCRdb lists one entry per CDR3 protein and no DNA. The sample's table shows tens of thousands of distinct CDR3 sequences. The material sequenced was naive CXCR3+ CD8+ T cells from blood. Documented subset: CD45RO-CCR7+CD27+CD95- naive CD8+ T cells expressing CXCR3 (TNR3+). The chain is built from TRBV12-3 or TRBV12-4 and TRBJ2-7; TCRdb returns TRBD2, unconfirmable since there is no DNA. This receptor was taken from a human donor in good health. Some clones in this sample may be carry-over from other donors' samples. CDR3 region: CASSLLAGSSYEQYF.